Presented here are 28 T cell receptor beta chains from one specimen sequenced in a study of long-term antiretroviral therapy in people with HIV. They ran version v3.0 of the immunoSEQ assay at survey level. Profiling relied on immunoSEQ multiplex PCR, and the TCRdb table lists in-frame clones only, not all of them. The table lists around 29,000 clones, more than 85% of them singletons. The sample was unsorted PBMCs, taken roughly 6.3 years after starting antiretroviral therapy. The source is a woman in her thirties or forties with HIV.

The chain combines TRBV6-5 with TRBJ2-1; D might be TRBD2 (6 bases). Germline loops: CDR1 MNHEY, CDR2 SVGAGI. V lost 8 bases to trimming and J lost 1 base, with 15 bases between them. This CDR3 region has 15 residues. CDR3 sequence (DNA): TGTGCCAGCCACAACGTAGCGGCTTCCTACAATGAGCAGTTCTTC. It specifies CASHNVAASYNEQFF.

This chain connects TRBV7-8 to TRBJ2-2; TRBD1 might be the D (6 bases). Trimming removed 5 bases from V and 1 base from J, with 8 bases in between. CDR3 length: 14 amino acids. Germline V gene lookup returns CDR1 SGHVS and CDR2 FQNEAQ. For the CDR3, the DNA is TGTGCCAGCAGCAGGACAGTGAACACCGGGGAGCTGTTTTTT. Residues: CASSRTVNTGELFF. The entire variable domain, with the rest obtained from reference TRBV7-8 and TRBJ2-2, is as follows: GAGVSQSPRYKVAKRGQDVALRCDPISGHVSLFWYQQALGQGPEFLTYFQNEAQLDKSGLPSDRFFAERPEGSVSTLKIQRTQQEDSAVYLCASSRTVNTGELFFGEGSRLTVL.

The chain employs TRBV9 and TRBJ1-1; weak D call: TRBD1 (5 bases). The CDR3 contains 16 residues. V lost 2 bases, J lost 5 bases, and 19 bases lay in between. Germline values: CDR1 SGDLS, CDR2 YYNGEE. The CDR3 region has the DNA TGTGCCAGCAGCGTCGGGCCTTGGGGGTTACGGACTGAAGCTTTCTTT. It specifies CASSVGPWGLRTEAFF. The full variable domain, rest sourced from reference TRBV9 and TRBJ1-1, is DSGVTQTPKHLITATGQRVTLRCSPRSGDLSVYWYQQSLDQGLQFLIQYYNGEERAKGNILERFSAQQFPDLHSELNLSSLELGDSALYFCASSVGPWGLRTEAFFGQGTRLTVV.

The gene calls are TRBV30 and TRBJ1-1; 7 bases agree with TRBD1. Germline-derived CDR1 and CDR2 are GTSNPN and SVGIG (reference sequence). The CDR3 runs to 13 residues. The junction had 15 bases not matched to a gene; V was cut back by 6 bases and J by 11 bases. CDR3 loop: CACAFEGAGRAFF. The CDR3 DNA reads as TGTGCCTGCGCGTTCGAGGGGGCTGGAAGGGCTTTCTTT. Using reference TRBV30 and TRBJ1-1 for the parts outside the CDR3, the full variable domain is SQTIHQWPATLVQPVGSPLSLECTVEGTSNPNLYWYRQAAGRGLQLLFYSVGIGQISSEVPQNLSASRPQDRQFILSSKKLLLSDSGFYLCACAFEGAGRAFFGQGTRLTVV.

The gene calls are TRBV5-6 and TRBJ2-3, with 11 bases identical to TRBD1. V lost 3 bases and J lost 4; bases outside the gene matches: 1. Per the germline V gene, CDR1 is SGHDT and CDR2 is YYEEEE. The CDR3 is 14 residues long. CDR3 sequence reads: CASSWGQGADTQYF. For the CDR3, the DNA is TGTGCCAGCAGCTGGGGACAGGGGGCAGATACGCAGTATTTT.

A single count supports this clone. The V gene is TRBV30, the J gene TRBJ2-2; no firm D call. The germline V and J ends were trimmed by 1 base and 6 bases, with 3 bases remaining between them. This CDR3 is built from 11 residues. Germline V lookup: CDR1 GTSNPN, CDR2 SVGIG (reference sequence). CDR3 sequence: CAWSEPGELFF. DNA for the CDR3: TGTGCCTGGAGTGAACCCGGGGAGCTGTTTTTT.

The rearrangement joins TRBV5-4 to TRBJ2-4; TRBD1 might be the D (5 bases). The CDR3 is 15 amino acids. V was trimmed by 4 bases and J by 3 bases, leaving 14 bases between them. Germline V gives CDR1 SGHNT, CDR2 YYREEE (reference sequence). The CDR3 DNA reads TGTGCCAGCAGCCACTCAGGGTTAGGCAAAAACATTCAGTACTTC. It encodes CASSHSGLGKNIQYF.

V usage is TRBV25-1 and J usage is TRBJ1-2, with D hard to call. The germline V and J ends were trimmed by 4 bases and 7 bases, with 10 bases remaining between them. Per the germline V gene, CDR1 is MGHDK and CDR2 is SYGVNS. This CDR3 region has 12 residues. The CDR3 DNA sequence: TGTGCCAGCAGTGCGGAGGGTGCTGGCTACACCTTC. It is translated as CASSAEGAGYTF.

The CDR3 reads CAWSMDGGAADTQYF. The CDR3 DNA follows: TGTGCCTGGAGCATGGACGGGGGGGCTGCAGATACGCAGTATTTT. V is TRBV30 and J is TRBJ2-3, with 8 bases lining up with TRBD2. V was pared by 3 bases and J by 4 bases, with 9 bases of the junction left unmatched. The germline V gene has CDR1 GTSNPN and CDR2 SVGIG (reference sequence). There are 15 residues in the CDR3.

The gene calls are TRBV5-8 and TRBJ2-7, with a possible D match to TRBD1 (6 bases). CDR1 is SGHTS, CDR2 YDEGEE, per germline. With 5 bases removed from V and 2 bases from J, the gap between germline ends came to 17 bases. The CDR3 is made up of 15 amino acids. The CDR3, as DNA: TGTGCCAGCAGATATCTCCGGGACACAACCTACGAGCAGTACTTC. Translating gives CASRYLRDTTYEQYF.

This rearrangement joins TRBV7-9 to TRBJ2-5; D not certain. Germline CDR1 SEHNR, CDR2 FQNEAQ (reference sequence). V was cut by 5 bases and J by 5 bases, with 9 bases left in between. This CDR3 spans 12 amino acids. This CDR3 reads CASSPSEETQYF. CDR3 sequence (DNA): TGTGCCAGCAGCCCTTCTGAGGAGACCCAGTACTTC.

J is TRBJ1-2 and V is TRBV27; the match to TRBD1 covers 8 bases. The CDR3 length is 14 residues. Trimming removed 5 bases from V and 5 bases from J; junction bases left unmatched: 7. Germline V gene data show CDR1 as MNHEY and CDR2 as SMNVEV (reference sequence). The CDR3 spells CASSLNRGGYGYTF. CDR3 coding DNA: TGTGCCAGCAGTCTTAACAGGGGGGGGTATGGCTACACCTTC.

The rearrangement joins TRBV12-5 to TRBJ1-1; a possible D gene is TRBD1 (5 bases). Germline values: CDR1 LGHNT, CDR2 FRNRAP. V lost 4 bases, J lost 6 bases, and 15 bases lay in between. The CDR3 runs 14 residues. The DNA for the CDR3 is TGTGCTAGTGGTTCCCCGACAGAGGACTCTGAAGCTTTCTTT. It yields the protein CASGSPTEDSEAFF.

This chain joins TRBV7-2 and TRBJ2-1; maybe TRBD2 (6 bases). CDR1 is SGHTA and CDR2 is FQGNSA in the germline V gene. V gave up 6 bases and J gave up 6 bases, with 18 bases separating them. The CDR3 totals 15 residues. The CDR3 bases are TGTGCCAGCAGAATAGGGCCAGCGGGTTTCAATGAGCAGTTCTTC. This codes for CASRIGPAGFNEQFF.

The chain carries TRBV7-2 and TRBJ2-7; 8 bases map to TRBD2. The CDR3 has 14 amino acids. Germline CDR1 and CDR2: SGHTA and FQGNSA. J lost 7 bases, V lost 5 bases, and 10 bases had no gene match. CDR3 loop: CASSLSGGLGEQYF. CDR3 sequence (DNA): TGTGCCAGCAGCCTCAGCGGGGGCTTAGGGGAGCAGTACTTC.

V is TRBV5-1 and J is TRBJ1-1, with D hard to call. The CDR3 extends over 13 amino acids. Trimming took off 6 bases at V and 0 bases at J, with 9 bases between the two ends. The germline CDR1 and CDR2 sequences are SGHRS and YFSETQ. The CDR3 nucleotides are TGCGCCAGCAAAGCAGCGATGAACACTGAAGCTTTCTTT. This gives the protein CASKAAMNTEAFF.

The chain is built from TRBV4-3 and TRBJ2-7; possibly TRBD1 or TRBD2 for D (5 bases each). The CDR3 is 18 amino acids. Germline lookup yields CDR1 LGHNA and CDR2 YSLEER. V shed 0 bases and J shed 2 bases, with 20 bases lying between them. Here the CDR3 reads CASSQDAVGPGRTYEQYF. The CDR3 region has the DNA TGCGCCAGCAGCCAAGATGCTGTTGGGCCAGGGAGAACCTACGAGCAGTACTTC.

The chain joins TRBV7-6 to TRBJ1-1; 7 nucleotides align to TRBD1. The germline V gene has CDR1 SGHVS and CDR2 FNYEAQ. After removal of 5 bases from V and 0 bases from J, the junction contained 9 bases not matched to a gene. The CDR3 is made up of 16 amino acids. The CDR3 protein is CASSLYRGVMNTEAFF. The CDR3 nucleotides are TGTGCCAGCAGCCTGTACAGGGGTGTGATGAACACTGAAGCTTTCTTT.

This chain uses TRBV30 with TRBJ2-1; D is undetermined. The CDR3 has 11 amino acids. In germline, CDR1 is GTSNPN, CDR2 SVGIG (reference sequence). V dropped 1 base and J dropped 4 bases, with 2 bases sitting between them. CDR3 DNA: TGTGCCTGGAGTGCGTACAATGAGCAGTTCTTC. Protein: CAWSAYNEQFF.

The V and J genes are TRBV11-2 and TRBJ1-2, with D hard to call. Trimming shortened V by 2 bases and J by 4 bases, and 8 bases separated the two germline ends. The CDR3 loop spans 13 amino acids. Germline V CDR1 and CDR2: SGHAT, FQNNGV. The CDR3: CASSLQDGYGYTF. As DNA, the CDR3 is TGTGCCAGCAGCTTACAAGACGGCTATGGCTACACCTTC.

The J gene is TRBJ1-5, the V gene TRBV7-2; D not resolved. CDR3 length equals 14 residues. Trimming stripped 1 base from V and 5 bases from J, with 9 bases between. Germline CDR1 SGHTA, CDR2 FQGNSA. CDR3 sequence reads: CASSLGGGDQPQHF. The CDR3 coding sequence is TGTGCCAGCAGCTTAGGCGGAGGTGATCAGCCCCAGCATTTT.

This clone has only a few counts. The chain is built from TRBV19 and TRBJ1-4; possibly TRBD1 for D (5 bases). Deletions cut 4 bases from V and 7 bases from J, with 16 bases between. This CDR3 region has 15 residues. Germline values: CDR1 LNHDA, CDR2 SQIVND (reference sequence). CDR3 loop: CASSTSGHRSEKLFF. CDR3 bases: TGTGCCAGTAGTACGTCGGGGCACCGGAGTGAAAAACTGTTTTTT.

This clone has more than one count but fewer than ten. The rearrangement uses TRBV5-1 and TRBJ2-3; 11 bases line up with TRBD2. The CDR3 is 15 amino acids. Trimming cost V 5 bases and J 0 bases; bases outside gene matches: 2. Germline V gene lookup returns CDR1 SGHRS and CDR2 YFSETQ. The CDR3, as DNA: TGCGCCAGCAGACTAGCGGGGGTTAGCACAGATACGCAGTATTTT. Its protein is CASRLAGVSTDTQYF.

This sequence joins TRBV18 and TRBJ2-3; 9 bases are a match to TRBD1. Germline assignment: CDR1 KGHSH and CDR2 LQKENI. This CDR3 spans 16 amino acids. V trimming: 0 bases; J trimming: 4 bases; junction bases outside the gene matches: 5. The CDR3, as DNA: TGTGCCAGCTCACCACCAGTGACAGGGGGGTCAGATACGCAGTATTTT. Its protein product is CASSPPVTGGSDTQYF.

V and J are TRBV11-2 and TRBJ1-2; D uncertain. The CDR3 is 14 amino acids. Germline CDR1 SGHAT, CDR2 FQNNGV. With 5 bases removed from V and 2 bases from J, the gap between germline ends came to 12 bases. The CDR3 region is CASSLVGSNYGYTF. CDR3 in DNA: TGTGCCAGCAGCCTAGTGGGCTCCAACTATGGCTACACCTTC.

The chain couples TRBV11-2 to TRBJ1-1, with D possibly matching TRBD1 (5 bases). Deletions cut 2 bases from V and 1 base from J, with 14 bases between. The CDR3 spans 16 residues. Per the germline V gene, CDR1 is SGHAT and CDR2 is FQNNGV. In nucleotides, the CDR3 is TGTGCCAGCAGCTTAAGGTCGGGGCAGGGGAACACTGAAGCTTTCTTT. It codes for CASSLRSGQGNTEAFF.

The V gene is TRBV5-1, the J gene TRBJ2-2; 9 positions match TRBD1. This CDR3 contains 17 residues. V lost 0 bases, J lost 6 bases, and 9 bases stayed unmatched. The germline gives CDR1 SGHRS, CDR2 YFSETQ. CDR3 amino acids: CASSLDPQGAPAGELFF. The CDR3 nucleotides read TGCGCCAGCAGCTTGGACCCACAGGGGGCGCCTGCCGGGGAGCTGTTTTTT. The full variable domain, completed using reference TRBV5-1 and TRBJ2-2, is KAGVTQTPRYLIKTRGQQVTLSCSPISGHRSVSWYQQTPGQGLQFLFEYFSETQRNKGNFPGRFSGRQFSNSRSEMNVSTLELGDSALYLCASSLDPQGAPAGELFFGEGSRLTVL.

CDR3 in amino acids: CASSSTGGNEQFF. CDR3 nucleotides: TGCGCCAGCAGCTCGACAGGGGGCAATGAGCAGTTCTTC. This chain joins TRBV5-1 and TRBJ2-1; TRBD1 agrees at 9 bases. There are 13 residues in the CDR3. Losses at the gene ends were 3 bases for V and 6 bases for J; bases not matched to a gene: 1. The germline gives CDR1 SGHRS, CDR2 YFSETQ.